A single sample gave rise to the 25 T cell receptor beta chains below, sequenced in a study of T-cell reconstitution after alpha-beta-depleted transplantation in children. As it was prepared, the TCRbeta library received unique molecular identifiers. TCRdb reprocessed the PCR reads via MiXCR and lists one record per CDR3 protein. This table holds more than 400,000 distinct CDR3 sequences, over 10% found once. The specimen was PBMCs, mostly from graft donor cells, collected 180 days after TCRalphabeta/CD19-depleted stem cell transplant. These receptors all come from a female patient younger than 10 who had a stem cell transplant for aplastic anemia, so the T cells may come from the graft donor.

This clonotype was counted only a few times. The gene calls are TRBV7-2 and TRBJ2-3, with a possible D match to TRBD2 (7 bases). Between the trimmed V and J ends, which lost 5 bases and 4 bases, there was a span of 22 bases. The CDR3 length is 17 residues. Looked up from germline, CDR1 is SGHTA and CDR2 is FQGNSA. The CDR3 nucleotides are TGTGCCAGCAGCCACAATGTGAGGGGGGCGGGGGCAGATACGCAGTATTTT. Its protein product is CASSHNVRGAGADTQYF.

The sample holds a few counts of this clonotype. The chain has TRBV7-2 and TRBJ1-1; tentative D call: TRBD1 (5 bases). Trimming left V 2 bases short and J 0 bases short, with 10 bases between. The CDR3 loop spans 15 amino acids. In germline, CDR1 is SGHTA, CDR2 FQGNSA. CDR3 region: CASSLSGRVNTEAFF. The CDR3 coding sequence is TGTGCCAGCAGCTTATCAGGCAGGGTGAACACTGAAGCTTTCTTT. Together with reference TRBV7-2 and TRBJ1-1, the CDR3 gives the full variable domain: GAGVSQSPSNKVTEKGKDVELRCDPISGHTALYWYRQSLGQGLEFLIYFQGNSAPDKSGLPSDRFSAERTGGSVSTLTIQRTQQEDSAVYLCASSLSGRVNTEAFFGQGTRLTVV.

This clonotype was counted between two and nine times. V is TRBV3-1 and J is TRBJ1-1; D call uncertain. Trimming pared 0 bases from V and 8 bases from J, leaving 10 bases between. The CDR3 runs to 13 residues. Germline values: CDR1 LGHDT, CDR2 YNNKEL (reference sequence). The CDR3 sequence: CASSQEWHKEAFF. The CDR3 bases are TGTGCCAGCAGCCAAGAGTGGCATAAAGAAGCTTTCTTT.

This clonotype was picked up a small number of times. This rearrangement joins TRBV6-6 to TRBJ2-2; no clear D gene. The CDR3 length is 13 residues. CDR1 is MNHNY, CDR2 SVGAGI, per germline (reference sequence). Trimming stripped 6 bases from V and 4 bases from J, with 9 bases between. The DNA for the CDR3 is TGTGCCAGCAGCCCTTTTTTCACCGGGGAGCTGTTTTTT. As protein: CASSPFFTGELFF.

The V and J genes are TRBV12-3 or TRBV12-4 and TRBJ1-1; D gene unclear. With 1 base removed from V and 3 bases from J, the gap between germline ends came to 12 bases. This CDR3 has 15 amino acids. CDR3 sequence reads: CASSLGGRSYTEAFF. In DNA, the CDR3 is TGTGCCAGCAGTTTAGGAGGGAGATCTTACACTGAAGCTTTCTTT.

This clonotype was observed many times. Relative to the germline gene, one junction end is altered; a read error may explain this. The chain couples TRBV20-1 to TRBJ2-3, with 7 bases matching TRBD2. Looked up from germline, CDR1 is DFQATT and CDR2 is SNEGSKA (reference sequence). The CDR3 loop spans 13 amino acids. CDR3 bases: TGCAGCGCTAGAGCGGGGAGCACAGATACGCAGTATTTT. Translation gives CSARAGSTDTQYF.

This clonotype was seen only a few times. The chain couples TRBV21-1 to TRBJ1-5; TRBD1, the D gene given by the table, was not confirmed from the DNA. TRBV21-1 is designated a pseudogene. The CDR3 has 20 amino acids. The CDR3 DNA is TGTGCCAGCAGTAAAGCCTTGAAGTTCGTGCGGACAGGGGATAATCAGCCCCAGCATTTT. This translates into CASSKALKFVRTGDNQPQHF.

A note on this clonotype: Germline is not matched at one junction end, which may reflect a read error. The chain joins TRBV28 to TRBJ2-5; D call uncertain. The V gene's germline CDR1 is MDHEN and CDR2 SYDVKM. CDR3 length equals 13 residues. CDR3 in DNA: TGTGCCAGCAGCTCACCATTTCAAGAGACCCATTACTTC. Its protein product is CASSSPFQETHYF. Full variable domain (rest looked up from reference TRBV28 and TRBJ2-5): DVKVTQSSRYLVKRTGEKVFLECVQDMDHENMFWYRQDPGLGLRLIYFSYDVKMKEKGDIPEGYSVSREKKERFSLILESASTNQTSMYLCASSSPFQETHYFGPGTRLLVL.

This clonotype showed up many times. The V call is TRBV28, the J call TRBJ2-2; TRBD2 matches 7 bases. The trim removed 6 bases at V and 1 base at J, leaving 5 bases unmatched. This CDR3 contains 15 residues. CDR1 is MDHEN, CDR2 SYDVKM, per germline. The CDR3 protein is CASRGGPRNTGELFF. The CDR3 nucleotides are TGTGCCAGCAGGGGAGGGCCGAGGAACACCGGGGAGCTGTTTTTT.

The chain combines TRBV12-3 or TRBV12-4 with TRBJ1-1; D gene unclear. Deletions cut 5 bases from V and 0 bases from J, with 13 bases between. The CDR3 contains 15 residues. The CDR3: CASSNRWALNTEAFF. In DNA, the CDR3 is TGTGCCAGCAGTAACCGCTGGGCTTTGAACACTGAAGCTTTCTTT.

This clonotype was observed at least ten times. CDR3: CASSAPGRQETQYF. The CDR3 nucleotides read TGTGCCAGCAGTGCCCCGGGACGGCAAGAGACCCAGTACTTC. The chain uses TRBV9 and TRBJ2-5; the D call may be TRBD1 or TRBD2 (5 bases each). The V gene lost 5 bases and the J gene lost 2 bases, with 13 bases spanning the gap. The CDR3 length is 14 residues. Germline V gives CDR1 SGDLS, CDR2 YYNGEE.

This clonotype has only a few counts. The chain links TRBV20-1 to TRBJ2-3; 8 bases are shared with TRBD1. Trimming took 6 bases from V and 0 from J; bases not matched to a gene: 5. The V gene's germline CDR1 is DFQATT and CDR2 SNEGSKA (reference sequence). The CDR3 extends over 14 amino acids. The CDR3 DNA is TGCAGTGCCCGACACAGGGGGAGCACAGATACGCAGTATTTT. Protein: CSARHRGSTDTQYF.

There are many counts of this clonotype. J is TRBJ2-1 and V is TRBV29-1; unclear D gene. This CDR3 comprises 14 residues. Germline loops: CDR1 SQVTM, CDR2 ANQGSEA. V gave up 2 bases and J gave up 1 base, with 9 bases separating them. The CDR3 region is CSVERSPSYNEQFF. CDR3 nucleotide sequence: TGCAGCGTTGAACGTAGCCCGTCCTACAATGAGCAGTTCTTC.

The chain joins TRBV5-1 to TRBJ2-1, with 8 bases lining up with TRBD2. The germline V gene encodes CDR1 SGHRS and CDR2 YFSETQ. The CDR3 covers 17 residues. V shed 1 base and J 9 bases; nucleotides not matched to a gene: 15. DNA of the CDR3: TGCGCCAGCAGCTTGACGTCCGCGGGAGGCCCTTTGGGTGAGCAGTTCTTC. Translated, it gives CASSLTSAGGPLGEQFF. Together with reference TRBV5-1 and TRBJ2-1, the CDR3 gives the full variable domain: KAGVTQTPRYLIKTRGQQVTLSCSPISGHRSVSWYQQTPGQGLQFLFEYFSETQRNKGNFPGRFSGRQFSNSRSEMNVSTLELGDSALYLCASSLTSAGGPLGEQFFGPGTRLTVL.

This clonotype was picked up a small number of times. The chain has TRBV25-1 and TRBJ2-1; 9 positions agree with TRBD2. The CDR3 is made up of 14 amino acids. The ends lost 4 bases at V and 5 bases at J; junction bases unmatched: 3. Looked up from germline, CDR1 is MGHDK and CDR2 is SYGVNS. Written as DNA, the CDR3 is TGTGCCAGCAGTGTAGCGGGAGTGAACAATGAGCAGTTCTTC. Amino acids: CASSVAGVNNEQFF.

The chain has TRBV7-2 and TRBJ2-2; a weak D match, TRBD1 (6 bases). The CDR3 is 12 residues long. From germline, CDR1 is SGHTA and CDR2 FQGNSA. V dropped 5 bases and J dropped 8 bases, with 9 bases sitting between them. The CDR3 region has the DNA TGTGCCAGCAGCCAGAGGGGGGGGGAGCTGTTTTTT. Amino acid sequence: CASSQRGGELFF. Using reference TRBV7-2 and TRBJ2-2 for the parts outside the CDR3, the full variable domain is GAGVSQSPSNKVTEKGKDVELRCDPISGHTALYWYRQSLGQGLEFLIYFQGNSAPDKSGLPSDRFSAERTGGSVSTLTIQRTQQEDSAVYLCASSQRGGELFFGEGSRLTVL.

J is TRBJ2-3 and V is TRBV5-6, with 7 bases matching TRBD2. Germline loops: CDR1 SGHDT, CDR2 YYEEEE. The CDR3 length is 15 residues. The trim removed 3 bases at V and 4 bases at J, leaving 8 bases unmatched. CDR3 amino acids: CASSSPGLTSDTQYF. In nucleotides, the CDR3 is TGTGCCAGCAGCTCCCCGGGACTAACCTCAGATACGCAGTATTTT.

The V call is TRBV12-3 or TRBV12-4, the J call TRBJ1-1; D is uncertain. Trimming left V 5 bases short and J 0 bases short, with 13 bases between. The length of the CDR3 is 15 residues. DNA for the CDR3: TGTGCCAGCAGTCCCGCGGGGTACATGAACACTGAAGCTTTCTTT. Its protein is CASSPAGYMNTEAFF.

V and J are TRBV7-9 and TRBJ2-5; D gene unclear. Between the trimmed V and J ends, which lost 2 bases and 5 bases, there was a span of 12 bases. The length of the CDR3 is 14 residues. Germline lookup yields CDR1 SEHNR and CDR2 FQNEAQ (reference sequence). CDR3 in DNA: TGTGCCAGCAGCTTACAACCAGTGGGGGAGACCCAGTACTTC. Encoded protein: CASSLQPVGETQYF.

This clonotype was picked up many times. The V and J genes are TRBV4-1 and TRBJ1-5; tentatively, D is TRBD1 (5 bases). Trimming removed 1 base at V and 0 bases at J, with 16 bases between. The CDR3 extends over 18 amino acids. Germline V gives CDR1 MGHRA, CDR2 YSYEKL. The CDR3 sequence is CASSQGWRGPYSNQPQHF. DNA of the CDR3: TGCGCCAGCAGCCAAGGGTGGAGGGGCCCTTATAGCAATCAGCCCCAGCATTTT.

This clonotype was counted a few times. The V gene is TRBV27, the J gene TRBJ1-1; 8 bases agree with TRBD1. The CDR3 runs 16 residues. Per germline, CDR1 MNHEY and CDR2 SMNVEV (reference sequence). Trimming took 3 bases from V and 3 from J; bases not matched to a gene: 9. The CDR3 region is CASSFLTGARDTEAFF. Written as DNA, the CDR3 is TGTGCCAGCAGTTTCTTGACAGGGGCAAGAGACACTGAAGCTTTCTTT.

The chain recombines TRBV12-3 or TRBV12-4 with TRBJ2-1, with 9 bases aligning to TRBD2. The CDR3 consists of 16 residues. V dropped 5 bases and J dropped 4; count of bases not matched to a gene: 9. This chain's CDR3 is CASSPALAGPYNEQFF. The CDR3 bases are TGTGCCAGCAGTCCGGCACTAGCGGGCCCTTACAATGAGCAGTTCTTC.

This clonotype was detected a few times. The chain couples TRBV7-2 to TRBJ2-1, with a tentative D call TRBD2 (6 bases). CDR1 is SGHTA and CDR2 is FQGNSA in the germline V gene. This CDR3 spans 17 amino acids. V lost 6 bases and J lost 0, with 18 bases in between. CDR3 coding DNA: TGTGCCAGCAGTTACCTTTTAGCGGCAAGCTCCTACAATGAGCAGTTCTTC. Protein: CASSYLLAASSYNEQFF.

This sequence joins TRBV4-3 and TRBJ1-1; no firm D call. The CDR3 extends over 15 amino acids. Germline V lookup: CDR1 LGHNA, CDR2 YSLEER. The germline V and J ends were trimmed by 5 bases and 1 base, with 14 bases remaining between them. In DNA form, the CDR3 reads TGCGCCAGCAGCACCAGCAGGAGCTGGAACACTGAAGCTTTCTTT. Residues: CASSTSRSWNTEAFF.

The V gene is TRBV20-1, the J gene TRBJ2-7; D unresolved. CDR1 and CDR2 (germline): DFQATT, SNEGSKA (reference sequence). V was cut by 1 base and J by 2 bases, with 12 bases left in between. The length of the CDR3 is 14 residues. The CDR3 reads CSARGSATPYEQYV. The CDR3 DNA reads as TGCAGTGCTAGAGGTTCAGCCACGCCCTACGAGCAGTACGTC.